This TCR beta chain was sequenced for a study of Graves' ophthalmopathy and Graves' hyperthyroidism. Study observations and caveats: Most thyroid clonotypes with frequency above 0.001 were detected in blood too.

RNA transcripts provided the template for amplifying TCR beta CDR3 regions. First-round RT-PCR with HTBI primers preceded a second-round multiplex PCR. TCRdb reprocessed the multiplex PCR reads via MiXCR and lists one record per CDR3 protein. The sample carries over a million distinct CDR3 sequences, about 40% recorded once. Of note for this clonotype: Its antigen remains unknown.

Patients were left out if they had other autoimmune diseases, uncontrolled infections, pregnancy or lactation. CDR1 and CDR2 from the germline V gene are SGHTA and FQGTGA. V was cut by 7 bases and J by 4 bases, with 5 bases left in between. This CDR3 is built from 12 residues. The sequence was collected from an adult man with Graves' hyperthyroidism. The chain combines TRBV7-3 with TRBJ2-6; D gene uncertain. The sample was peripheral blood or thyroid tissue (not recorded which). DNA of the CDR3: TGTGCCAGCAACCAGGGGGCCAACGTCCTGACTTTC. It specifies CASNQGANVLTF.